These 11 T cell receptor beta chains were all obtained from the same sample, sequenced in a study of regulatory T cells in long-lasting Graves disease. Regarding time point: newly diagnosed GD, antithyroid drugs for less than 3 months. From RNA extracted from PBMCs, the TCR library was made. HTBI primers from iRepertoire and Arm-PCR of CDR3 regions yielded the TCR beta libraries. MiXCR, run by TCRdb on the multiplex PCR reads, gives a single entry per CDR3 protein. The sample consists of 400,000 to 550,000 distinct CDR3 sequences, less than 20% of them appearing once. The data also belong to a second study, concerning T cells in Graves' hyperthyroidism and ophthalmopathy.

Sequencing was performed on peripheral blood mononuclear cells (PBMCs), taken at new diagnosis, from a patient treated with antithyroid drugs. All receptors come from a woman in her 30s with Graves disease.

This clonotype was recorded many times. V and J are TRBV6-1 and TRBJ2-1; D is perhaps TRBD2 (6 bases). This CDR3 spans 15 amino acids. In germline, CDR1 is MNHNS, CDR2 SASEGT. The V end was cut by 6 bases, the J end by 1 base, with 13 bases between. The CDR3 loop is CASRRDWGSYNEQFF. The CDR3 DNA follows: TGTGCCAGCAGAAGGGACTGGGGGTCCTACAATGAGCAGTTCTTC.

This clonotype was seen only a few times. The V call is TRBV9, the J call TRBJ2-7; 10 nucleotides agree with TRBD1. Trimming removed 4 bases from V and 3 bases from J; junction bases left unmatched: 7. The CDR3 is 15 residues long. Per the germline V gene, CDR1 is SGDLS and CDR2 is YYNGEE. CDR3 DNA sequence: TGTGCCAGCAGCCCGGAGGGACAGGGGAACTACGAGCAGTACTTC. The encoded protein is CASSPEGQGNYEQYF.

This clonotype was seen at least ten times. The gene calls are TRBV10-3 and TRBJ2-7; 7 nucleotides match TRBD1. Germline-derived CDR1 and CDR2 are ENHRY and SYGVKD. The length of the CDR3 is 15 residues. Trimming at V came to 5 bases and at J to 0 bases, leaving 7 bases not matched to a gene. The CDR3 protein is CAISYRGGSSYEQYF. The CDR3 bases are TGTGCCATCAGTTACAGGGGCGGAAGCTCCTACGAGCAGTACTTC.

This chain joins TRBV6-1 and TRBJ1-6, with D perhaps TRBD1 (6 bases). V shed 10 bases and J shed 7 bases, with 17 bases lying between them. Germline-derived CDR1 and CDR2 are MNHNS and SASEGT. The CDR3 is 14 residues long. This CDR3 reads CATAGGRENSPLHF. As DNA, the CDR3 is TGTGCCACCGCGGGGGGCAGGGAAAATTCACCCCTCCACTTT.

This rearrangement joins TRBV3-1 to TRBJ2-6; a weak D match, TRBD2 (6 bases). This CDR3 region has 20 residues. CDR1 is LGHDT and CDR2 is YNNKEL in the germline V gene (reference sequence). The germline V and J ends were trimmed by 5 bases and 0 bases, with 23 bases remaining between them. The CDR3 region is CASSTSPGGPIYSGANVLTF. In DNA, the CDR3 is TGTGCCAGCAGCACTAGCCCCGGGGGACCGATTTACTCTGGGGCCAACGTCCTGACTTTC.

The chain joins TRBV19 to TRBJ2-7; D is tentatively TRBD1 or TRBD2 (5 bases each). This CDR3 contains 14 residues. The germline gives CDR1 LNHDA, CDR2 SQIVND (reference sequence). The V gene lost 5 bases and the J gene lost 6 bases, with 17 bases spanning the gap. For the CDR3, the DNA is TGTGCCAGTAGTTTCCAACATACGGGACGCGAGCAGTACTTC. It encodes CASSFQHTGREQYF.

This clonotype was seen many times. The chain uses TRBV5-1 and TRBJ2-7; D perhaps matches TRBD1 (6 bases). CDR1 is SGHRS and CDR2 is YFSETQ in the germline V gene. The CDR3 consists of 15 residues. V dropped 4 bases and J dropped 0 bases, with 14 bases sitting between them. CDR3 loop: CASSQSRGFSYEQYF. CDR3 bases: TGCGCCAGCAGCCAATCAAGGGGGTTCTCCTACGAGCAGTACTTC.

This clonotype was seen at least ten times. The chain recombines TRBV6-2 or TRBV6-3 with TRBJ2-7; the match to TRBD1 covers 7 bases. V lost 6 bases to trimming and J lost 7 bases; unmatched junction nucleotides: 6. CDR1 is MNHEY, CDR2 SVGEGT, per germline. The CDR3 has 12 amino acids. The CDR3 DNA is TGTGCCAGCAGCCGAGGGACAGATGAGCAGTACTTC. Protein sequence: CASSRGTDEQYF.

The table lists this clonotype with a count of one. The chain is built from TRBV28 and TRBJ2-1, with 10 bases identical to TRBD2. V lost 4 bases and J lost 6; bases outside the gene matches: 12. This CDR3 has 17 residues. Germline V gene lookup returns CDR1 MDHEN and CDR2 SYDVKM. The DNA of the CDR3 is TGTGCCAGCAGTTGGGTACTAGCGGGGAGCAGACTCAATGAGCAGTTCTTC. It specifies CASSWVLAGSRLNEQFF.

As for this clonotype: One base away lies a much larger clone, so this may be a sequencing read error. The rearrangement joins TRBV4-1 to TRBJ2-5; 8 nucleotides agree with TRBD1. This CDR3 comprises 15 residues. The germline V gene has CDR1 MGHRA and CDR2 YSYEKL. The CDR3 DNA sequence: TGCGCCAGCAGCCAGACAGGGGTGGTTTTAGAGGCCCAGTACTTC. Translating gives CASSQTGVVLEAQYF.

Many counts were recorded for this clonotype. The J gene is TRBJ2-7, the V gene TRBV27; D possibly corresponds to TRBD2 (7 bases). CDR1 is MNHEY, CDR2 SMNVEV, per germline (reference sequence). The CDR3 is 18 residues long. Between the trimmed V and J ends, which lost 2 bases and 0 bases, there was a span of 20 bases. CDR3 coding DNA: TGTGCCAGCAGTTTAAGGGGGATGGGAGGGGGGAGCTCCTACGAGCAGTACTTC. Its protein product is CASSLRGMGGGSSYEQYF.